This T cell receptor (beta chain) was found in a study of cytomegalovirus exposure and HLA in healthy donors. While the first cohort had 600 to 850 subjects, the donors belonged to the separate validation cohort of over a hundred subjects. Concerning this clone: Its antigen is not known.

Germline V CDR1 and CDR2: SGDLS, YYNGEE. The CDR3 covers 16 residues. V was trimmed by 3 bases and J by 0 bases, leaving 10 bases between them. Study findings and constraints: There were around 160 TCR beta chains listed as cytomegalovirus-associated. In vitro testing confirmed three CMV-associated chains as specific for CMV antigens. Most TCR sequences were uncommon, yet certain public TCRs appeared in many donors.

Clones were read by immunoSEQ multiplex PCR, and TCRdb kept only the in-frame ones, dropping some. The repertoire holds fewer than 400,000 clones, approximately 91% seen once, with 0.9% to 1% in the top ten. This receptor was taken from a man younger than 45 in good health and CMV-seronegative. V usage is TRBV9 and J usage is TRBJ1-6; D is possibly TRBD1 (6 bases). The sequencing sample was made of PBMCs. CDR3 residues: CASSADSYSYNSPLHF. The CDR3 nucleotides read TGTGCCAGCAGCGCGGACAGTTACTCCTATAATTCACCCCTCCACTTT.